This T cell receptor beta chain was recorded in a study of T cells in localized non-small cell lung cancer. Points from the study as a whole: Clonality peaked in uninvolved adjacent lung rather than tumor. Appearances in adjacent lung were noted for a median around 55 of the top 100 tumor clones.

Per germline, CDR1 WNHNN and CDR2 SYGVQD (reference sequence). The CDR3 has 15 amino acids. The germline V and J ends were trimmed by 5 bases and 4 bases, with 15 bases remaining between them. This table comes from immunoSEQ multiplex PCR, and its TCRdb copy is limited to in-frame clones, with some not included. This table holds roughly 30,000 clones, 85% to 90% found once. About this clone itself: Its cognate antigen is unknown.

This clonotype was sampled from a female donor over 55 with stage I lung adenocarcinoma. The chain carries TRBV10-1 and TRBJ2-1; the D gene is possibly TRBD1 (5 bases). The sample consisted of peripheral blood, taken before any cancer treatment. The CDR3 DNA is TGCGCCAGCAGTCGGACAAGTCAAAAATACAATGAGCAGTTCTTC. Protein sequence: CASSRTSQKYNEQFF.